This T cell receptor beta chain was captured by sequencing in a study of blood T cell repertoires in COVID-19. On the study more broadly: Sites in the United States, Italy and Spain provided acute and convalescent COVID-19 samples. Sources were T cells, B-cell-depleted T cells, or PBMCs; the material itself was cDNA or gDNA.

The V gene's germline CDR1 is SNHLY and CDR2 FYNNEI. CDR3 size: 16 residues. The V gene lost 6 bases and the J gene lost 0 bases, with 12 bases spanning the gap. Original analysis: Amplification from reference gene primers served as the basis for estimated nucleated cell counts. Sequenced by immunoSEQ multiplex PCR; TCRdb stores in-frame clones only, minus some. V and J calls and clone size are given by that table; D and trimming were obtained from the DNA. The table shows around 150,000 clones, with roughly 81% occurring only once. V and J are TRBV2 and TRBJ2-6; D might be TRBD2 (5 bases). The source material was PBMCs or T cells enriched from blood (not recorded which). This receptor was taken from a woman aged 45-60 years with acute COVID-19. The CDR3 spells CASSGGLFSGANVLTF. CDR3 nucleotides: TGTGCCAGCAGCGGAGGACTGTTCTCTGGGGCCAACGTCCTGACTTTC.